Each of the 22 T cell receptor beta chains below was sequenced from the same sample in a study of blood T cell repertoires in COVID-19. TCRdb keeps only in-frame clones here, not all; method: immunoSEQ multiplex PCR. The sample records some 110,000 clones, approximately 80% being singletons. Specimen: peripheral blood. Receptor source: a man between 45 and 60 years old with acute or convalescent COVID-19.

This rearrangement joins TRBV7-9 to TRBJ2-1; no clear D gene. Germline V gene lookup returns CDR1 SEHNR and CDR2 FQNEAQ (reference sequence). The CDR3 loop spans 12 amino acids. V gave up 2 bases and J gave up 8 bases, with 7 bases separating them. The CDR3 DNA reads as TGTGCCAGCAGCTTAATCGGAGATGAGCAGTTCTTC. The encoded protein is CASSLIGDEQFF.

V and J are TRBV29-1 and TRBJ2-1, with TRBD2 identical over 13 bases. V was pared by 7 bases and J by 10 bases, with 10 bases of the junction left unmatched. Germline CDR1 reads SQVTM; CDR2 reads ANQGSEA. This CDR3 spans 14 amino acids. The CDR3 bases are TGCAGCGCGCCAGGACTAGCGGGAGTAGGAGAGCAGTTCTTC. Translation gives CSAPGLAGVGEQFF.

V usage is TRBV28 and J usage is TRBJ2-3; the D gene is possibly TRBD2 (6 bases). The germline V and J ends were trimmed by 5 bases and 4 bases, with 16 bases remaining between them. From germline, CDR1 is MDHEN and CDR2 SYDVKM. There are 15 residues in the CDR3. The CDR3 nucleotides are TGTGCCAGCAGTAGAAGTCAGGCGGGACCAGATACGCAGTATTTT. Translating gives CASSRSQAGPDTQYF.

This rearrangement joins TRBV27 to TRBJ1-1; D ambiguous. There are 18 residues in the CDR3. CDR1 and CDR2 (germline): MNHEY, SMNVEV (reference sequence). V dropped 0 bases and J dropped 4 bases, with 21 bases sitting between them. The chain's CDR3 is CASSLSHFGTVLSTEAFF. CDR3 nucleotide sequence: TGTGCCAGCAGTTTATCCCACTTTGGAACAGTCTTGAGCACTGAAGCTTTCTTT.

The chain couples TRBV4-2 to TRBJ2-7; 11 nucleotides line up with TRBD1. Germline assignment: CDR1 LGHNA and CDR2 YNFKEQ. CDR3 length: 16 residues. Losses at the gene ends were 2 bases for V and 4 bases for J; bases not matched to a gene: 7. CDR3 nucleotides: TGTGCCAGCAGCCAAATACCGGGACAGGGGGTTTACGAGCAGTACTTC. It codes for CASSQIPGQGVYEQYF.

This clone was seen a handful of times. The gene calls are TRBV28 and TRBJ2-3; TRBD1 is a possible D gene (5 bases). This CDR3 region has 15 residues. Germline-derived CDR1 and CDR2 are MDHEN and SYDVKM. Trimming removed 6 bases from V and 4 bases from J, with 17 bases in between. CDR3 nucleotides: TGTGCCAGCAGAGATCACACTGCAGGGCCAGATACGCAGTATTTT. Residues: CASRDHTAGPDTQYF.

The chain couples TRBV7-2 to TRBJ1-2; 7 bases line up with TRBD1. V lost 5 bases, J lost 1 base, and 7 bases stayed unmatched. The CDR3 loop spans 15 amino acids. Germline CDR1 reads SGHTA; CDR2 reads FQGNSA. Here the CDR3 DNA reads TGTGCCAGCAGCCAACAGGGGACTTTTAACTATGGCTACACCTTC. The encoded protein is CASSQQGTFNYGYTF.

The chain is built from TRBV7-3 and TRBJ2-1; 10 bases match TRBD1. Looked up from germline, CDR1 is SGHTA and CDR2 is FQGTGA. Unmatched junction bases numbered 6, after V lost 5 bases and J lost 5 bases. The length of the CDR3 is 15 residues. The CDR3 here is CASSQWTGGDNEQFF. The CDR3, as DNA: TGTGCCAGCAGCCAATGGACAGGGGGTGACAATGAGCAGTTCTTC.

This CDR3 reads CASSRGTGSGYEQYF. Here the CDR3 DNA reads TGTGCCAGCAGCAGAGGGACAGGGAGTGGATACGAGCAGTACTTC. The chain couples TRBV21-1 to TRBJ2-7; the D segment call TRBD1 is taken from the table without a DNA check. TRBV21-1 is reported as a pseudogene. The CDR3 consists of 15 residues.

This clone occurred once. The chain is built from TRBV11-2 and TRBJ1-1; TRBD1 matches 9 bases. Germline V gene data show CDR1 as SGHAT and CDR2 as FQNNGV. V gave up 1 base and J gave up 0 bases; unmatched junction bases: 6. The CDR3 contains 17 residues. The CDR3 loop reads CASSLVRDRGVNTEAFF. As DNA, the CDR3 is TGTGCCAGCAGCTTAGTTCGCGACAGGGGGGTGAACACTGAAGCTTTCTTT.

The chain employs TRBV6-5 and TRBJ1-5; D gene ambiguous. CDR1 is MNHEY, CDR2 SVGAGI, per germline. V lost 4 bases to trimming and J lost 1 base, with 5 bases between them. The CDR3 sequence is 13 residues long. CDR3 in amino acids: CASSLKSNQPQHF. Here the CDR3 DNA reads TGTGCCAGCAGTTTAAAAAGCAATCAGCCCCAGCATTTT.

This chain links TRBV3-1 (or the pseudogene TRBV3-2) with TRBJ1-3; tentative D call: TRBD1 (5 bases). Germline CDR1 reads LGHDT; CDR2 reads YNNKEL (reference sequence). The CDR3 has 13 amino acids. V shed 6 bases and J shed 4 bases, with 10 bases lying between them. The CDR3 sequence is CASRQVSGNTIYF. Here the CDR3 DNA reads TGTGCCAGCAGACAGGTTTCGGGAAACACCATATATTTT.

The V call is TRBV28, the J call TRBJ2-1, with 12 bases identical to TRBD2. The V and J ends lost 8 bases and 0 bases, in that order; junction bases with no gene match: 14. There are 19 residues in the CDR3. Germline V gene lookup returns CDR1 MDHEN and CDR2 SYDVKM. CDR3 region: CASDHMGLAGPSSYNEQFF. CDR3 DNA: TGTGCCAGCGATCATATGGGACTAGCGGGCCCAAGCTCCTACAATGAGCAGTTCTTC.

The chain is built from TRBV5-1 and TRBJ1-4; no clear D gene. The CDR3 is 14 residues long. Trimming stripped 0 bases from V and 3 bases from J, with 6 bases between. CDR1 and CDR2 from the germline V gene are SGHRS and YFSETQ. The CDR3 DNA sequence: TGCGCCAGCAGCTTGGAGAGGGCTAATGAAAAACTGTTTTTT. This codes for CASSLERANEKLFF.

This clone was recorded once. The chain carries TRBV5-1 and TRBJ1-6; TRBD1 matches 11 bases. The germline V gene has CDR1 SGHRS and CDR2 YFSETQ. V lost 4 bases and J lost 11; bases outside the gene matches: 5. This CDR3 region has 14 residues. The CDR3 DNA reads as TGCGCCAGCAGCAACGGACAGGGGGCCACACCCCTCCACTTT. Its translation: CASSNGQGATPLHF.

The V call is TRBV5-1, the J call TRBJ2-5, with 7 bases lining up with TRBD1. The germline V gene has CDR1 SGHRS and CDR2 YFSETQ. With V trimmed by 7 bases and J by 1 base, 19 bases remained unmatched. This CDR3 has 18 amino acids. The CDR3 loop is CASSFGQVEKVPQETQYF. CDR3 in DNA: TGCGCCAGCTCCTTCGGACAGGTTGAGAAAGTCCCCCAAGAGACCCAGTACTTC.

V usage is TRBV25-1 and J usage is TRBJ2-7, with 7 nucleotides matching TRBD1. The CDR3 has 16 amino acids. V shed 1 base, J shed 1 base, and the junction held 7 bases outside the gene matches. Germline-derived CDR1 and CDR2 are MGHDK and SYGVNS. The CDR3 sequence: CASSELGTERSYEQYF. CDR3 DNA sequence: TGTGCCAGCAGTGAATTGGGGACAGAGAGATCCTACGAGCAGTACTTC.

The V call is TRBV7-2, the J call TRBJ1-2; TRBD1 matches 9 bases. V lost 7 bases and J lost 4; bases outside the gene matches: 7. There are 14 residues in the CDR3. Germline V gene sequence: CDR1 SGHTA, CDR2 FQGNSA. In DNA form, the CDR3 reads TGTGCCAGCACCTATGGACAGGGGCCCTATGGCTACACCTTC. Its protein product is CASTYGQGPYGYTF. Full variable domain (remainder filled in from reference TRBV7-2 and TRBJ1-2): GAGVSQSPSNKVTEKGKDVELRCDPISGHTALYWYRQSLGQGLEFLIYFQGNSAPDKSGLPSDRFSAERTGGSVSTLTIQRTQQEDSAVYLCASTYGQGPYGYTFGSGTRLTVV.

This sequence joins TRBV24-1 and TRBJ2-1; 8 nucleotides align to TRBD2. The length of the CDR3 is 16 residues. CDR1 is KGHDR, CDR2 SFDVKD, per germline. V shed 4 bases and J 5 bases; nucleotides not matched to a gene: 9. The DNA for the CDR3 is TGTGCCACCAGTGACTGGACTAGCAACCCAGACAATGAGCAGTTCTTC. Its protein product is CATSDWTSNPDNEQFF.

This clone was counted once. The chain employs TRBV5-1 and TRBJ1-2; TRBD1 aligns across 9 bases. This CDR3 region has 14 residues. The germline gives CDR1 SGHRS, CDR2 YFSETQ. Trimming removed 0 bases from V and 4 bases from J; junction bases left unmatched: 1. The CDR3 bases are TGCGCCAGCAGCTTGGGGGACAGGGCCTATGGCTACACCTTC. Translating gives CASSLGDRAYGYTF.

The chain couples TRBV27 to TRBJ2-7; the D gene is possibly TRBD1 (5 bases). Looked up from germline, CDR1 is MNHEY and CDR2 is SMNVEV (reference sequence). The CDR3 totals 14 residues. V dropped 4 bases and J dropped 4 bases, with 14 bases sitting between them. CDR3 DNA: TGTGCCAGCAGTTGGGCAGGGCTATCGTACGAGCAGTACTTC. Amino acid sequence: CASSWAGLSYEQYF.

This clone was seen a few times. The chain uses TRBV30 and TRBJ2-7, with 10 bases that match TRBD1. CDR1 GTSNPN and CDR2 SVGIG come from the germline V gene (reference sequence). CDR3 length equals 15 residues. V dropped 1 base and J dropped 3; count of bases not matched to a gene: 6. This CDR3 is CAWSGLDRGRYEQYF. The CDR3 DNA is TGTGCCTGGAGTGGACTAGACAGGGGGCGCTACGAGCAGTACTTC.